A single T cell receptor beta chain is shown here with its context. This specimen comes from a study of blood T cell repertoires in COVID-19. The overall study: Italy, Spain and the United States were the sources of the convalescent and acute COVID-19 samples.

The V gene end was trimmed by 0 bases and the J gene end by 6 bases; junction bases not matched to a gene: 8. The germline CDR1 and CDR2 sequences are SGHDT and YYEEEE. The CDR3 totals 16 residues. In the original analysis: It was from reference gene primer amplification that nucleated cell counts were estimated. Libraries were prepared by immunoSEQ multiplex PCR; TCRdb keeps only in-frame clonotypes and omits some of them. V and J calls and clone size are copied from that table; D and trimming were computed from the DNA. The sample holds approximately 110,000 clones, roughly 84% seen once. Sequencing was carried out using peripheral blood. The clonotype was recovered from a woman aged 70-85 years with acute or convalescent COVID-19. The V call is TRBV5-6, the J call TRBJ1-5, with 8 bases that match TRBD1. CDR3 in amino acids: CASSLGRQGTRQPQHF. CDR3 nucleotide sequence: TGTGCCAGCAGCTTGGGCCGACAGGGGACGCGTCAGCCCCAGCATTTT.